A selection of T cell receptor beta chains follows, all from one sample in a study of OX40 agonist ivuxolimab in advanced cancers. Only in-frame clones appear in the TCRdb table, and some are missing; sequencing was by immunoSEQ multiplex PCR. The top ten hold about 11% of the sample, which has 77,000 or so clones, about 90% seen once. Specimen: CD4+ or CD8+ T cells sorted from blood, collected in a trial of the OX40 agonist ivuxolimab. The origin of the receptors is an adult with an advanced solid tumor such as melanoma, head and neck, liver or kidney cancer. Each CDR3 is given with its conserved first and last residue. The D gene is left open where the match is weak. Rows may omit the clone size; those that give it use once, few, many or a size class.

D: NA
V: TRBV23-1
J: TRBJ2-2
size: NA
DNA: TGCGCCAGCAGTCGTAGGGGTCTACCGAACACCGGGGAGCTGTTTTTT
CDR3: CASSRRGLPNTGELFF

D: NA
V: TRBV4-1
J: TRBJ2-7
size: NA
DNA: TGCGCCAGCAGCCAAGAAAGGTTTTGGGAGCAGTACTTC
CDR3: CASSQERFWEQYF

D: NA
V: TRBV4-1
J: TRBJ2-5
size: NA
DNA: TGCGCCAGCAGCCATGACGGGGAGACCCAGTACTTC
CDR3: CASSHDGETQYF

D: NA
V: TRBV7-6
J: TRBJ2-1
size: NA
DNA: TGTGCCAGCAGCTTAGAGAGGGTCGGCGAGCAGTTCTTC
CDR3: CASSLERVGEQFF

D: NA
V: TRBV2
J: TRBJ1-5
size: NA
DNA: TGTGCCAGCACCGACAGTACAGGGTTCGGTCAGCCCCAGCATTTT
CDR3: CASTDSTGFGQPQHF

D: NA
V: TRBV12-5
J: TRBJ2-7
size: NA
DNA: TGTGCTAGTGGTGGACCGGGACATAGCTCCTACGAGCAGTACTTC
CDR3: CASGGPGHSSYEQYF

D: NA
V: TRBV12-5
J: TRBJ2-7
size: NA
DNA: TGTGCTAGTGGTTCAACCCGAGAGCAGTACTTC
CDR3: CASGSTREQYF

D: TRBD1
V: TRBV10-3
J: TRBJ1-2
size: NA
DNA: TGTGCCATCACCAACGCACGGACAGGGGACTATGGCTACACCTTC
CDR3: CAITNARTGDYGYTF

D: NA
V: TRBV29-1
J: TRBJ1-4
size: NA
DNA: TGCAGCGTTGAATTGGGGGGAAAACTGTTTTTT
CDR3: CSVELGGKLFF

D: TRBD1
V: TRBV19
J: TRBJ1-1
size: NA
DNA: TGTGCCAGTAGTATACCCCGAAGCGGACAGGGTGAAGCTTTCTTT
CDR3: CASSIPRSGQGEAFF

D: TRBD2
V: TRBV7-6
J: TRBJ2-3
size: NA
DNA: TGTGCCAGCAGCTTAGTACTAGCGGGGGCCTCCGAAACAGATACGCAGTATTTT
CDR3: CASSLVLAGASETDTQYF

D: NA
V: TRBV9
J: TRBJ1-1
size: NA
DNA: TGTGCCAGCAGCGCCTTCGGGACGGTGAACACTGAAGCTTTCTTT
CDR3: CASSAFGTVNTEAFF

D: NA
V: TRBV9
J: TRBJ1-1
size: NA
DNA: TGTGCCAGCAGCTTCCAGACAGGTCCATGGGTGAACACTGAAGCTTTCTTT
CDR3: CASSFQTGPWVNTEAFF

D: NA
V: TRBV7-9
J: TRBJ1-2
size: NA
DNA: TGTGCCAGCAGCTTAACGGGCAGCGCATATGGCTACACCTTC
CDR3: CASSLTGSAYGYTF

D: NA
V: TRBV7-3
J: TRBJ2-1
size: NA
DNA: TGTGCCAGCAGCTTGGGCTCTGAGCAGTTCTTC
CDR3: CASSLGSEQFF

D: NA
V: TRBV7-9
J: TRBJ1-1
size: NA
DNA: TGTGCCAGCACCCAGACAGGAGGGACTGAAGCTTTCTTT
CDR3: CASTQTGGTEAFF

D: TRBD2
V: TRBV27
J: TRBJ2-7
size: NA
DNA: TGTGCCAGCAGTTTATTGGGGGGGAACGAGCAGTACTTC
CDR3: CASSLLGGNEQYF

D: TRBD1
V: TRBV19
J: TRBJ2-7
size: NA
DNA: TGTGCCAGTGCTCTCGACAGGGGATTAGACGAGCAGTACTTC
CDR3: CASALDRGLDEQYF

D: NA
V: TRBV9
J: TRBJ2-1
size: NA
DNA: TGTGCCAGCAGCGTAGAAGACGGACTTCCTGAGCAGTTCTTC
CDR3: CASSVEDGLPEQFF

D: NA
V: TRBV5-4
J: TRBJ1-4
size: NA
DNA: TGTGCCAGCAGCTTGACACAGGGCAGTAATGAAAAACTGTTTTTT
CDR3: CASSLTQGSNEKLFF

D: TRBD1
V: TRBV19
J: TRBJ2-7
size: NA
DNA: TGTGCCAGTAGTAGAGGGACAGGGGCAGGCTACGAGCAGTACTTC
CDR3: CASSRGTGAGYEQYF

D: NA
V: TRBV2
J: TRBJ2-7
size: NA
DNA: TGTGCCAGCAGTGAAATGGGAGCCAGTAACTACGAGCAGTACTTC
CDR3: CASSEMGASNYEQYF

D: NA
V: TRBV27
J: TRBJ2-2
size: NA
DNA: TGTGCCAGCATGTCACCCGGTGCAAACACCGGGGAGCTGTTTTTT
CDR3: CASMSPGANTGELFF

D: TRBD1
V: TRBV7-6
J: TRBJ2-1
size: NA
DNA: TGTGCCAGCAGCTTAGCGCCTCTGGGGACAGGGTCCAATGAGCAGTTCTTC
CDR3: CASSLAPLGTGSNEQFF

D: NA
V: TRBV21-1
J: TRBJ1-4
size: few
DNA: TGTGCCAGCAGCAAAGTAGGAGGGCCGCCTGATTGGGATGAAAAACTGTTTTTT
CDR3: CASSKVGGPPDWDEKLFF

D: NA
V: TRBV30
J: TRBJ1-2
size: once
DNA: TGTGCCTGTCTCACGTCAGGGGAAGCGATCTATGGCTACACCTTC
CDR3: CACLTSGEAIYGYTF

D: NA
V: TRBV9
J: TRBJ1-2
size: NA
DNA: TGTGCCAGCAGCGTAGAAGCCAGGGGAGGAGGCTACACCTTC
CDR3: CASSVEARGGGYTF

D: TRBD1
V: TRBV6-1
J: TRBJ2-7
size: NA
DNA: TGTGCCAGCAGTGCTTGGGACAGGGATTTCGAGCAGTACTTC
CDR3: CASSAWDRDFEQYF

D: TRBD1
V: TRBV9
J: TRBJ1-2
size: NA
DNA: TGTGCCAGCAGCGTAGTGGGAGGGGGCGACTATGGCTACACCTTC
CDR3: CASSVVGGGDYGYTF

D: TRBD2
V: TRBV11-2
J: TRBJ2-7
size: NA
DNA: TGTGCCAGCAGCTTAGGGTACGGGGGGGCCGGGCAGTACTTC
CDR3: CASSLGYGGAGQYF

D: NA
V: TRBV4-2
J: TRBJ2-7
size: NA
DNA: TGTGCCAGCAGCCAAGATCAGTGGGGGCCCTACGAGCAGTACTTC
CDR3: CASSQDQWGPYEQYF

D: NA
V: TRBV13
J: TRBJ2-7
size: NA
DNA: TGTGCCAGCAGCTTAGGGAGGGGGGCCTACGAGCAGTACTTC
CDR3: CASSLGRGAYEQYF

D: NA
V: TRBV19
J: TRBJ1-5
size: NA
DNA: TGTGCCAGTAGTCAGGGGTCGCCCTATCAGCCCCAGCATTTT
CDR3: CASSQGSPYQPQHF

D: NA
V: TRBV4-2
J: TRBJ2-1
size: once
DNA: TGTGCCAGCAGCCAAGAAGGTGGGGGGAACTACAATGAGCAGTTCTTC
CDR3: CASSQEGGGNYNEQFF

D: NA
V: TRBV7-9
J: TRBJ2-7
size: NA
DNA: TGTGCCAGCAGCTTAGTACAGGGAAAGAACGAGCAGTACTTC
CDR3: CASSLVQGKNEQYF

D: NA
V: TRBV13
J: TRBJ2-1
size: once
DNA: TGTGCCAGCAGCTTATCCGGGCAGGGGATCTACAATGAGCAGTTCTTC
CDR3: CASSLSGQGIYNEQFF

D: NA
V: TRBV19
J: TRBJ1-2
size: NA
DNA: TGTGCCAGTAGCGCGGGAGACGGCGGCTACACCTTC
CDR3: CASSAGDGGYTF

D: NA
V: TRBV15
J: TRBJ1-1
size: once
DNA: TGTGCCACCAGCCCCACGGTACAGGGCTGGACTGAAGCTTTCTTT
CDR3: CATSPTVQGWTEAFF

D: NA
V: TRBV9
J: TRBJ2-1
size: NA
DNA: TGTGCCAGCAGCGTAGGGGGCGGGTCCTACAATGAGCAGTTCTTC
CDR3: CASSVGGGSYNEQFF

D: TRBD1
V: TRBV10-1
J: TRBJ2-3
size: NA
DNA: TGCGCCAGCAGCAACAGGGGGCACCTCACAGATACGCAGTATTTT
CDR3: CASSNRGHLTDTQYF

D: NA
V: TRBV11-2
J: TRBJ2-1
size: NA
DNA: TGTGCCAGCAGCTGGGGGAATGAGCAGTTCTTC
CDR3: CASSWGNEQFF

D: NA
V: TRBV11-2
J: TRBJ2-7
size: NA
DNA: TGTGCCAGCAGCTCCCTGGGTATAACCTACGAGCAGTACTTC
CDR3: CASSSLGITYEQYF

D: TRBD2
V: TRBV10-3
J: TRBJ2-7
size: many
DNA: TGTGCCATCAGTGAGTCGGGCGGGGGGGACTACGAGCAGTACTTC
CDR3: CAISESGGGDYEQYF

D: NA
V: TRBV27
J: TRBJ2-7
size: NA
DNA: TGTGCCAGCAGCTGGGCCACCTCCTACGAGCAGTACTTC
CDR3: CASSWATSYEQYF

D: TRBD1
V: TRBV27
J: TRBJ1-6
size: NA
DNA: TGTGCCAGCAAGCCGACAGGGATGGCCTCACCCCTCCACTTT
CDR3: CASKPTGMASPLHF

D: NA
V: TRBV11-2
J: TRBJ2-3
size: NA
DNA: TGTGCCAGCAGCTACGGCGGGGCTAGCACAGATACGCAGTATTTT
CDR3: CASSYGGASTDTQYF

D: NA
V: TRBV18
J: TRBJ1-5
size: NA
DNA: TGTGCCAGCTCACACCCCCAGGGGAGTAATCAGCCCCAGCATTTT
CDR3: CASSHPQGSNQPQHF

D: NA
V: TRBV6-6
J: TRBJ2-1
size: NA
DNA: TGTGCCAGCAGTTACTCGAAAGGGGATGAGCAGTTCTTC
CDR3: CASSYSKGDEQFF

D: NA
V: TRBV19
J: TRBJ1-5
size: few
DNA: TGTGCCAGTAGTACCGACGGCAGGTCTAATCAGCCCCAGCATTTT
CDR3: CASSTDGRSNQPQHF

D: TRBD1
V: TRBV19
J: TRBJ2-7
size: medium-sized
DNA: TGTGCCAGTAGCATGAGGGGGACAGGGGGATCTTACGAGCAGTACTTC
CDR3: CASSMRGTGGSYEQYF

D: TRBD1
V: TRBV11-2
J: TRBJ2-3
size: NA
DNA: TGTGCCAGCAGCACCATAGGGCCGGGACAGGAGTATTTT
CDR3: CASSTIGPGQEYF

D: TRBD2
V: TRBV6-4
J: TRBJ2-1
size: NA
DNA: TGTGCCAGCAGTGACGGGACTAGCGGGGACTACAATGAGCAGTTCTTC
CDR3: CASSDGTSGDYNEQFF

D: NA
V: TRBV27
J: TRBJ1-6
size: NA
DNA: TGTGCCAGCAGTTTACTTGCCCCCGATTCACCCCTCCACTTT
CDR3: CASSLLAPDSPLHF

D: TRBD2
V: TRBV29-1
J: TRBJ2-5
size: NA
DNA: TGCAGCGTTGAGCCAGCGGGGGGGCAAGAGACCCAGTACTTC
CDR3: CSVEPAGGQETQYF

D: NA
V: TRBV5-1
J: TRBJ1-2
size: NA
DNA: TGCGCCAGCAGCGTACACAACCCGGACGGACCCTATGGCTACACCTTC
CDR3: CASSVHNPDGPYGYTF

D: TRBD2
V: TRBV4-1
J: TRBJ2-7
size: NA
DNA: TGCGCCAGCTGCCTTGCGGTTTGGGAGGGTTACGAGCAGTACTTC
CDR3: CASCLAVWEGYEQYF

D: NA
V: TRBV10-1
J: TRBJ2-3
size: once
DNA: TGCGCCAGCAGTGGGGGTCGCGAGGGGCATTGGATAGCAGATACGCAGTATTTT
CDR3: CASSGGREGHWIADTQYF